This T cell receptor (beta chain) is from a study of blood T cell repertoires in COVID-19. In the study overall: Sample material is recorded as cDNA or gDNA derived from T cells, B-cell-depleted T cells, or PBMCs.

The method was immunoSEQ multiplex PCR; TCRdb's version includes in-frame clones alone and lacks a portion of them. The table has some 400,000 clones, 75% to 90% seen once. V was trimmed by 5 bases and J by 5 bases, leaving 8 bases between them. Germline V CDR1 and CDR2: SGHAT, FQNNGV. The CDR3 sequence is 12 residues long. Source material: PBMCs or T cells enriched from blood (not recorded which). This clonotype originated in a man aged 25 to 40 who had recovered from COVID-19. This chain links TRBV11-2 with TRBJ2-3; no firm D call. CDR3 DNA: TGTGCCAGCAGCCCAACGGGAGATACGCAGTATTTT. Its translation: CASSPTGDTQYF.